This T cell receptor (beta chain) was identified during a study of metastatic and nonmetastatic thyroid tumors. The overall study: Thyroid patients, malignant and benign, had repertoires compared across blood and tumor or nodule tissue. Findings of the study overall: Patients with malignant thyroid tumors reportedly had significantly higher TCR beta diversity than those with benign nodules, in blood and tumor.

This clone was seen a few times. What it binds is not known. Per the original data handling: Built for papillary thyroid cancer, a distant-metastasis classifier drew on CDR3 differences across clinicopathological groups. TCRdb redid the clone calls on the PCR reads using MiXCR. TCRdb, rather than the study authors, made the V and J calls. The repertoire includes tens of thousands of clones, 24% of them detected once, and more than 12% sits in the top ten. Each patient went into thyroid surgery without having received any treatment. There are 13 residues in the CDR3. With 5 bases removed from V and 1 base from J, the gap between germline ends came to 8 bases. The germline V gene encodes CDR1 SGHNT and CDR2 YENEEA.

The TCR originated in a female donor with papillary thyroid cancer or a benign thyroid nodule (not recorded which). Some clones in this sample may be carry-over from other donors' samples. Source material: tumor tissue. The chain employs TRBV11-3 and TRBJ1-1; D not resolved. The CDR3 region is CASSRQPNTEAFF. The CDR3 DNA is TGTGCCAGCAGCCGCCAGCCGAACACTGAAGCTTTCTTT.